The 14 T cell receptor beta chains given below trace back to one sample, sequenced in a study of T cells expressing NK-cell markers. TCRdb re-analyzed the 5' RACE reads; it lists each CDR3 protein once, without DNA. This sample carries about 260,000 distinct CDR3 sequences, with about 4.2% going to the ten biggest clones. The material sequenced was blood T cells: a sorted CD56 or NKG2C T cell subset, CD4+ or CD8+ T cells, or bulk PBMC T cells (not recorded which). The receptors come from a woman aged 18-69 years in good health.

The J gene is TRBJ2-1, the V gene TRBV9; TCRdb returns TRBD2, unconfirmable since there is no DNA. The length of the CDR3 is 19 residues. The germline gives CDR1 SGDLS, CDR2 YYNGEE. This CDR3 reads CASSPRVAGVLSSYNEQFF.

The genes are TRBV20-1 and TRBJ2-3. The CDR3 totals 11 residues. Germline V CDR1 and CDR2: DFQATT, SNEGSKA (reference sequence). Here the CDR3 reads CSALGSDTQYF.

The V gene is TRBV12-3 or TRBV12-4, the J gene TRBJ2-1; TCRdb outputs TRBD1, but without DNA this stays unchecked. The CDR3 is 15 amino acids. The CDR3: CASGGGTSFNNEQFF.

CDR3 protein: CSAPGQGPQYGIYGGQYF. The genes are TRBV20-1 and TRBJ2-3; as DNA is missing, the TRBD1 call by TCRdb cannot be tested. The CDR3 consists of 18 residues. Germline V gene lookup returns CDR1 DFQATT and CDR2 SNEGSKA (reference sequence).

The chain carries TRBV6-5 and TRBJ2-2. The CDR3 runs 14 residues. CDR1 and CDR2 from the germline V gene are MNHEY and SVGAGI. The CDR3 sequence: CASSYSRQTGELFF.

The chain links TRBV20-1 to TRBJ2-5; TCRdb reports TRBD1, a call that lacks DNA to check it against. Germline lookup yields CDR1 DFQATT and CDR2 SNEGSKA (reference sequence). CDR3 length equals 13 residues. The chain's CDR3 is CSASPRVGETQYF.

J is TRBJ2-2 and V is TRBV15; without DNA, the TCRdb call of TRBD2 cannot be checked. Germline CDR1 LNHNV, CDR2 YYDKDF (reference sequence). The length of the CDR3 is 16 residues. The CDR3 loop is CATSRGLAGNTGELFF.

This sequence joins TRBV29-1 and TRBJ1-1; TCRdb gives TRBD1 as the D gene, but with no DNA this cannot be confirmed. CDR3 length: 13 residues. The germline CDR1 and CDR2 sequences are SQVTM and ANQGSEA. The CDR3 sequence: CSVQRTTNTEAFF.

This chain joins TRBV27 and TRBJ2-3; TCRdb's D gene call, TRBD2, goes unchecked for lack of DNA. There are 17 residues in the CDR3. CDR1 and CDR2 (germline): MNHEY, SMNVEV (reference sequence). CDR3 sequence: CASSLSSGRRSTDTQYF.

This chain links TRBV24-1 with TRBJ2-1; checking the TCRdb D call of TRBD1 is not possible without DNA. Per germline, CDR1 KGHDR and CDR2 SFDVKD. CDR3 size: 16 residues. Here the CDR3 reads CATSVAPGQGAREQFF.

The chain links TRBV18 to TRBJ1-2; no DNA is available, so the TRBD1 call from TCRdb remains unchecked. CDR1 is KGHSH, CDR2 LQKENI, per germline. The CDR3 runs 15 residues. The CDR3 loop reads CASVRQGNVNYGYTF.

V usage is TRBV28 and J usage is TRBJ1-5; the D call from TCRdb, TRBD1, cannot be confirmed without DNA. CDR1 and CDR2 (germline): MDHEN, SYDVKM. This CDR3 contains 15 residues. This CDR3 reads CASSPTGGAYQPQHF.

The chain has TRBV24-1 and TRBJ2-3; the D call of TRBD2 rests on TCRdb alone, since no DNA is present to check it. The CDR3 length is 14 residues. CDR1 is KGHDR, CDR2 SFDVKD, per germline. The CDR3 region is CATSGTSGDDTQYF.

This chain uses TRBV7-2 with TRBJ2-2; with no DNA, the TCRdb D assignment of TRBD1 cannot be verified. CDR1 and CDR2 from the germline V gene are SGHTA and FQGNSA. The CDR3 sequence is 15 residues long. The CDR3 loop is CASSRGGGHAGELFF.